The sequence of this T cell receptor beta chain was determined in a study of post-analysis software for immune sequencing data. On the study more broadly: As for disease course, relapsing-remitting, secondary progressive and progressive-relapsing multiple sclerosis were all included.

The CDR3 is 17 residues long. CDR1 is DFQATT and CDR2 is SNEGSKA in the germline V gene (reference sequence). The ends lost 0 bases at V and 5 bases at J; junction bases unmatched: 11. Study-level findings and limits: Patients with multiple sclerosis recorded significantly lower normalized Chao1 diversity than controls, the study found. When the samples were clustered directly with F measure, those that had been prepared in the same batch showed strong co-clustering. Controls showed lower frequencies than patients for roughly five TRBV segments, and TRBV5-6, TRBV5-1 and TRBV20-1 were among these.

Unique molecular identifiers tagged the TCR beta cDNA libraries. Each sample of roughly 0.9 to 11 million input T cells yielded about 500,000 cDNA molecules, so each molecule approximated one T cell. TCRdb reprocessed the PCR reads with MiXCR, giving one entry per CDR3 protein. The sample shows some 260,000 distinct CDR3 sequences, 36% of them seen only once. About this clonotype itself: Its antigen is still unknown. This clone may be a read error of a much larger clone one base away.

The receptor's source is a girl aged 10 to 17 with multiple sclerosis. The sequenced material came from blood. The rearrangement links TRBV20-1 to TRBJ2-1; 9 nucleotides line up with TRBD2. The CDR3 reads CSAREGSGSMSDNEQFF. As DNA, the CDR3 is TGCAGTGCTAGAGAGGGTAGCGGGAGTATGAGCGACAATGAGCAGTTCTTC.